A selection of T cell receptor beta chains follows, all from one sample in a study of cytomegalovirus exposure and HLA in healthy donors. The method was immunoSEQ multiplex PCR; TCRdb's version includes in-frame clones alone and lacks a portion of them. The sample carries approximately 150,000 clones, roughly 79% recorded once. Sequencing input: PBMCs. The receptors were sampled from a man aged 30-40 years in good health and CMV-seronegative. The CDR3 runs from the conserved cysteine through the conserved F or W. D genes are given only for firm matches. The size entry is marked missing in some rows and otherwise reads once, few, many or a size class.

.	TRBV30	TRBJ1-3	.	CAWSVGGLRATNSGNTIYF	TGTGCCTGGAGTGTAGGTGGACTGCGTGCTACCAACTCTGGAAACACCATATATTTT
TRBD1	TRBV6-5	TRBJ2-3	.	CASMGGQESADTQYF	TGTGCCAGCATGGGGGGACAGGAGTCGGCAGATACGCAGTATTTT
TRBD2	TRBV7-2	TRBJ2-1	.	CASSPWTSGGFGREQFF	TGTGCCAGCAGCCCCTGGACTAGCGGGGGATTCGGTAGGGAGCAGTTCTTC
TRBD1	TRBV2	TRBJ1-1	.	CASSSTGRRTEAFF	TGTGCCAGCAGTTCGACAGGGAGGCGGACTGAAGCTTTCTTT
.	TRBV5-1	TRBJ2-5	few	CASKLTENPFETQYF	TGCGCCAGTAAATTGACTGAAAACCCCTTTGAGACCCAGTACTTC
.	TRBV30	TRBJ1-1	.	CAWSVGLGGRTEAFF	TGTGCCTGGAGTGTGGGGTTGGGGGGACGGACTGAAGCTTTCTTT
.	TRBV18	TRBJ1-2	.	CASSPEQGPQYGYTF	TGTGCCAGCTCACCAGAGCAGGGGCCACAATATGGCTACACCTTC
TRBD2	TRBV30	TRBJ2-3	.	CACSPGGPRDTQYF	TGTGCCTGTTCGCCGGGGGGGCCAAGAGATACGCAGTATTTT
TRBD1	TRBV15	TRBJ1-1	.	CATRGDRGPNTEAFF	TGTGCCACCAGAGGAGACAGGGGACCAAACACTGAAGCTTTCTTT
TRBD2	TRBV4-3	TRBJ2-3	.	CASSQDPSGGTSTDTQYF	TGCGCCAGCAGCCAAGATCCGAGCGGGGGTACTAGCACAGATACGCAGTATTTT
TRBD1	TRBV11-2	TRBJ2-2	.	CASSRRDSKNTGELFF	TGTGCCAGCAGCCGAAGGGACAGTAAGAACACCGGGGAGCTGTTTTTT
.	TRBV27	TRBJ2-1	.	CASSPQSNEQFF	TGTGCCAGCAGCCCCCAGTCCAATGAGCAGTTCTTC
TRBD2	TRBV5-1	TRBJ2-7	once	CASSPEGGSGTRNEQYF	TGCGCCAGCAGCCCGGAGGGGGGTAGCGGGACAAGGAACGAGCAGTACTTC
TRBD2	TRBV19	TRBJ2-1	few	CASRVAGNSYNEQFF	TGTGCCAGTAGGGTAGCGGGAAACTCCTACAATGAGCAGTTCTTC
TRBD1	TRBV9	TRBJ2-1	.	CASSILPGTGYNEQFF	TGTGCCAGCAGCATTCTCCCGGGGACAGGGTACAATGAGCAGTTCTTC
.	TRBV6-4	TRBJ2-3	.	CASSEGQGGSDTQYF	TGTGCCAGCAGTGAAGGACAGGGAGGGTCAGATACGCAGTATTTT
TRBD1	TRBV7-9	TRBJ1-2	.	CSSSSGGAGGYTF	TGTTCCAGCAGCTCAGGGGGCGCTGGGGGCTACACCTTC
.	TRBV13	TRBJ2-3	once	CASSASRLRDTQYF	TGTGCCAGCAGCGCTTCCCGTCTGCGGGATACGCAGTATTTT
TRBD1	TRBV5-4	TRBJ2-5	few	CASSPGTAYNRVETQYF	TGTGCCAGCAGCCCGGGGACAGCGTATAACCGTGTGGAGACCCAGTACTTC
TRBD1	TRBV5-1	TRBJ1-5	.	CASSATGNSNQPQHF	TGCGCCAGCAGCGCGACAGGGAACAGCAATCAGCCCCAGCATTTT
TRBD2	TRBV25-1	TRBJ2-5	.	CATTPAGTSGGRETQYF	TGTGCCACTACACCTGCAGGGACTAGCGGGGGACGGGAGACCCAGTACTTC
.	TRBV11-2	TRBJ2-2	once	CASSLKSGGSGELFF	TGTGCCAGCAGCTTAAAAAGCGGAGGGTCGGGGGAGCTGTTTTTT
.	TRBV5-6	TRBJ2-5	.	CASSQGYGEETQYF	TGTGCCAGCAGCCAGGGGTACGGGGAGGAGACCCAGTACTTC
.	TRBV6-1	TRBJ1-1	.	CASSPNTEYEAFF	TGTGCCAGCAGCCCCAATACTGAGTATGAAGCTTTCTTT
TRBD1	TRBV27	TRBJ2-1	few	CASSLLGTGSYNEQFF	TGTGCCAGCAGTTTACTCGGGACAGGGTCCTACAATGAGCAGTTCTTC